A single T cell receptor beta chain is shown here with its context. Its antigen remains unidentified. The source of the sample is a study of T cells in localized non-small cell lung cancer. Broader study findings: Higher adjacent-lung clonality was associated with shorter survival. Measurement of T cell clonality placed uninvolved adjacent lung highest, above the level in tumor.

The repertoire was sequenced with immunoSEQ multiplex PCR; TCRdb's copy has only in-frame clones and lacks some. In the table there are some 50,000 clones, about 88% of which are singletons. This CDR3 comprises 20 residues. Germline assignment: CDR1 MDHEN and CDR2 SYDVKM. The V gene lost 4 bases and the J gene lost 0 bases, with 22 bases spanning the gap. The source of this sequence is a female donor with stage II lung adenocarcinoma. Sequencing was performed on PBMCs, taken before any cancer treatment. The chain couples TRBV28 to TRBJ1-6, with D possibly TRBD1 on 5 matching bases. CDR3: CASSSLSKGGTSSYNSPLHF. Written as DNA, the CDR3 is TGTGCCAGCAGTTCCCTCTCTAAGGGCGGGACGAGCTCCTATAATTCACCCCTCCACTTT.